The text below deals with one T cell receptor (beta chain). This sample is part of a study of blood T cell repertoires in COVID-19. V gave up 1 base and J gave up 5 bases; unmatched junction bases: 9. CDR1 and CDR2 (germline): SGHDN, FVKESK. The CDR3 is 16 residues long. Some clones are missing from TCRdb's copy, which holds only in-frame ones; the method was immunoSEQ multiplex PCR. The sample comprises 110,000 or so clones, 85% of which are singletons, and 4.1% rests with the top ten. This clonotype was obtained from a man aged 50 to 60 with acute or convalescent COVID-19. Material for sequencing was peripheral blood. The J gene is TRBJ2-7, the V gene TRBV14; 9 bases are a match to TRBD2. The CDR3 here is CASSQALAGRLHEQYF. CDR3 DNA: TGTGCCAGCAGCCAAGCCCTAGCGGGAAGGTTGCACGAGCAGTACTTC.